This record covers a single T cell receptor beta chain. The antigen remains unidentified. The PCR made use of 60 Vbeta and 13 Jbeta primers. The data were produced by immunoSEQ multiplex PCR, yet TCRdb's version contains in-frame clones alone and is incomplete. The sample has approximately 100,000 clones; around 76% are singletons. The CDR3 extends over 13 amino acids. Germline V gene data show CDR1 as SGHNT and CDR2 as YYREEE (reference sequence). Trimming shortened V by 4 bases and J by 8 bases, and 13 bases separated the two germline ends. This sample is drawn from a study of cytomegalovirus exposure and HLA in healthy donors. General study results and limits: According to a later analysis, donors in an Asian-associated ancestry cluster reportedly had fewer N-insertions than the roughly 670-donor mean.

The origin of this receptor is a woman in her fifties or sixties in good health and CMV-seropositive. The rearrangement uses TRBV5-4 and TRBJ2-1; D not resolved. The material sequenced was PBMCs. The CDR3 sequence: CASSPRAGDEQFF. The DNA for the CDR3 is TGTGCCAGCAGCCCCCGAGCTGGTGATGAGCAGTTCTTC.